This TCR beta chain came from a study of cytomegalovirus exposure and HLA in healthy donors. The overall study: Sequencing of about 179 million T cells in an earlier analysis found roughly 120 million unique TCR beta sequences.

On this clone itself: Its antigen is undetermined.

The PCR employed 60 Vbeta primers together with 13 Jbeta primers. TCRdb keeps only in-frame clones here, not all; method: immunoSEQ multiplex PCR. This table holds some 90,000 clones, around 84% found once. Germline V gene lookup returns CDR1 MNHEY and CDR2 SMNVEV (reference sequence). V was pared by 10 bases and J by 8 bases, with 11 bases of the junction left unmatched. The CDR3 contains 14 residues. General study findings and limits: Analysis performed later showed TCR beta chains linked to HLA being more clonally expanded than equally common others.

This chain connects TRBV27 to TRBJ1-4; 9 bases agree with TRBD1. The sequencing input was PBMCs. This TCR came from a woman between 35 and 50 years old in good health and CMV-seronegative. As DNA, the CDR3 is TGTGCCACAAAACAGGGGGCCTCGGCGGAAAAACTGTTTTTT. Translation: CATKQGASAEKLFF.